This TCR beta chain was recovered during a study of CD8 T cells in Susac syndrome. Study-level points and caveats: None of the CD4+ T cell repertoires in Susac syndrome showed clonal expansion. A relatively small number of individuals underwent TCR sequencing and HLA analysis.

The length of the CDR3 is 14 residues. Germline values: CDR1 MNHEY, CDR2 SMNVEV (reference sequence). Trimming cost V 7 bases and J 2 bases; bases outside gene matches: 3. Reverse transcription of roughly 0.5 to 1 ug RNA used random hexamers. With immunoSEQ multiplex PCR, TCR beta CDR3 was amplified across 54 Vbeta and 13 Jbeta. TCRdb analysed the immunoSEQ multiplex PCR reads with MiXCR anew, one entry per CDR3 protein. Seen here are about 240,000 distinct CDR3 sequences, 96% observed once, and the top ten hold around 0.1%. Sequencing of TCR beta covered CD8+ and CD4+ T cells obtained from blood. As regards this clonotype: The antigen remains undetermined.

The clonotype originates from a human donor with Susac syndrome. The rearrangement links TRBV27 to TRBJ1-2; 11 bases agree with TRBD1. The sequencing sample was made of CD4+ T cells from PBMCs. CDR3: CASTRTGGNYGYTF. CDR3 coding DNA: TGTGCCAGCACTCGGACAGGGGGCAACTATGGCTACACCTTC.